The T cell receptor (beta chain) under discussion was sequenced for a study of type 1 and type 2 diabetes patients (dated by TCRdb to the mid-2010s). Background on the whole study: The cohort comprised nine type 1 diabetes patients, a few type 2 diabetes patients and six or seven nondiabetic controls recruited in China. In the study, high-throughput sequencing was used to profile TCRbeta repertoires so that type 1 diabetes, type 2 diabetes and nondiabetic individuals could be compared. Type 2 diabetes patients served as a disease comparison group for the type 1 diabetes patients. A total of fewer than 25,000,000 paired-end reads was generated across the whole study. Similar V gene usage was observed when approximately 22-cycle and roughly 25-cycle amplification were compared, suggesting similar primer efficiencies and random PCR bias. Across the study, CD4+ and CD8+ T cells were positively selected from PBMCs using CD4 or CD8 MicroBeads on MACS columns. Sequencing of the TCRbeta libraries was paired-end and was performed on Illumina HiSeq 2000 or MiSeq instruments.

This clonotype was detected a few times. Its target antigen remains unknown. Base-call qualities are not available, and no considerably larger clone is one nucleotide away. Every diabetic patient fulfilled standard classification criteria for type 1 or type 2 diabetes, and glucose and C-peptide were measured using WHO-recommended methods. Donors with other autoimmune diseases or infections within the previous four weeks were excluded from participation. Approximately 10 milliliters of peripheral blood were collected from each participant. PBMCs were isolated with LymphoPrep density separation. Here is what the overall study found, with its caveats: In both CD4+ and CD8+ T cells, type 2 diabetes repertoires were highly diverse and significantly more diverse than type 1 diabetes repertoires. Type 2 diabetes patients had few highly-expanded CD4+ clones, median one, accounting for a median roughly 3.7% of reads. Study groups were not matched for age and gender, which possibly biased interpretation. Because only a limited number of T2D and control samples were sequenced, some T1D-only HECs might also appear in more T2D or control samples. Type 2 diabetes and control samples had highly correlated V and J gene usage patterns, with an average between-sample correlation of approximately 0.97.

The CDR3, cysteine through phenylalanine, is 14 amino acids long. Only CDR3 DNA remains: 42 bases, in frame from the first base. CDR1 MNHEY and CDR2 SMNVEV are derived from the germline V gene (reference sequence). The trim is 8 bases for V and 4 bases for J, with a gap of 14 bases between the germline ends. These reads were obtained on an Illumina MiSeq. TCRbeta CDR3 amplification used genomic DNA from the sorted T cell subsets as template. Multiplex PCR with 30 forward and 13 reverse primers amplified the TCRbeta CDR3 region. PCR products were purified with AMPure XP beads, then indices and adaptors were added in a second approximately 25-cycle PCR. Before sequencing, the libraries were purified from gel with the QIAquick Gel Extraction Kit. The published analysis was carried out like this. FLASH was used to merge the paired-end reads, and IgBLAST was used to align the reads to IMGT V, D and J germline references. After reads whose alignment identity to germline references fell below 70% were discarded, roughly 10,000,000 reads remained study-wide. CDR3 boundaries, reading frame and productivity were assigned according to IMGT definitions. Highly-expanded clones were defined as clones making up 1% or more of reads, and normalized Shannon entropy was used to measure diversity. Unpaired two-tailed t-tests were used to test for differences in Shannon entropy between groups. The public reads were quality trimmed at Q25 with fastp and then assembled into clones with MiXCR by TCRdb, keeping productive beta chains. Rows are unified per CDR3 protein, each entry keeping the most common DNA and genes. TCRdb, rather than the study authors, made the V and J calls. For this sample the table gives 280,000 or so distinct CDR3 sequences, of which 40% to 50% were detected only once. The ten largest clones take up roughly 13% of the sample.

In this chain, TRBV27 is recombined with TRBJ2-2; D gene: possibly TRBD2, on 6 matching bases. This TCR was sampled from a man between 18 and 29 years old with type 2 diabetes. Source material: peripheral blood mononuclear cells (PBMCs). The DNA reads TGTGCCAGCTATTCCGCGGGGAGCACCGGGGAGCTGTTTTTT. It specifies CASYSAGSTGELFF.